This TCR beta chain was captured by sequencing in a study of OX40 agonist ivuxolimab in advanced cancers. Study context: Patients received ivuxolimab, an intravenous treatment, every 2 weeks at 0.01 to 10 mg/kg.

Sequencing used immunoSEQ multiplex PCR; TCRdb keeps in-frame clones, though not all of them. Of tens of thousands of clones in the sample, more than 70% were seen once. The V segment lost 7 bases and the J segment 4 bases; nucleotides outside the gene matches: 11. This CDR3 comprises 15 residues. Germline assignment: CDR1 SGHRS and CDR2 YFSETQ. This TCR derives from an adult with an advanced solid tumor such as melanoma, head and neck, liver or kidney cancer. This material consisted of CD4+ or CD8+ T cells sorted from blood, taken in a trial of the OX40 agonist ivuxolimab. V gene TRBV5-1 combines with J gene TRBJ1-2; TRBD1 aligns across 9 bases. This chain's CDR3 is CASRDKQGAGYGYTF. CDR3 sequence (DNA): TGCGCCAGCCGAGACAAACAGGGGGCAGGCTATGGCTACACCTTC.